This TCR beta chain was identified during a study of shared clonotypes between healthy human individuals. The germline V gene has CDR1 MNHNY and CDR2 SVGAGI (reference sequence). The trim removed 8 bases at V and 4 bases at J, leaving 3 bases unmatched. This CDR3 is built from 13 residues. For this clone: Its antigen is not known.

The study, taken as a whole, reports: With few donors, the genetic and exposure-history diversity represented was limited.

Libraries were prepared by immunoSEQ multiplex PCR; TCRdb keeps only in-frame clonotypes and omits some of them. The table lists nearly 500,000 clones, 60% to 85% of them singletons, with about an eighth in the top ten. This TCR was recovered from a woman in her thirties or forties in good health. Some clones in this sample may be carry-over from other donors' samples. The chain uses TRBV6-6 and TRBJ2-2, with 8 bases fitting TRBD2. Sequencing input: PBMCs. CDR3 residues: CASGLAGTGELFF. The CDR3 DNA reads TGTGCCAGCGGCCTAGCGGGCACCGGGGAGCTGTTTTTT.